This T cell receptor (beta chain) appears in the sequencing data of a study of blood T cell repertoires in COVID-19. Study overall: COVID-19 samples, acute and convalescent, were from the United States, Italy and Spain. T cells, B-cell-depleted T cells, or PBMCs provided the cDNA or gDNA that served as material.

In the original analysis: Reference gene primer amplification yielded estimated nucleated cell counts. Repertoires were generated with immunoSEQ multiplex PCR, while TCRdb's copy carries only in-frame clones and drops some. From that table come the V and J calls and clone size; the DNA was used to work out D and trimming. The profile shows around 97,000 clones, roughly nine tenths of them singletons. The CDR3 length is 14 residues. Deletions cut 0 bases from V and 2 bases from J, with 8 bases between. Germline V CDR1 and CDR2: SGHDN, FVKESK. The sample comprised peripheral blood. This sequence originates from a woman aged 55 to 70 with acute or convalescent COVID-19. This chain links TRBV14 with TRBJ2-7, with D uncertain. The CDR3 DNA reads as TGTGCCAGCAGCCAAGATGTCGGTCCCTACGAGCAGTACTTC. It specifies CASSQDVGPYEQYF.